This entry lists 24 T cell receptor beta chains sequenced from one sample in a study of blood T cell repertoires in COVID-19. Data came from immunoSEQ multiplex PCR; TCRdb stores just in-frame clones and leaves some out. The table has fewer than 200,000 clones, about 88% seen once. Sequenced: peripheral blood. The source is a man in his fifties or sixties who had recovered from COVID-19.

The chain has TRBV7-9 and TRBJ1-4, with unresolved D. Trimming pared 5 bases from V and 7 bases from J, leaving 5 bases between. Germline V gene data show CDR1 as SEHNR and CDR2 as FQNEAQ (reference sequence). The CDR3 covers 11 residues. CDR3 amino acids: CASSATEKLFF. The CDR3 coding sequence is TGTGCCAGCAGCGCTACTGAAAAACTGTTTTTT.

This chain uses TRBV6-2 or TRBV6-3 with TRBJ1-5; no reliable D call. There are 11 residues in the CDR3. V was trimmed by 6 bases and J by 9 bases, leaving 9 bases between them. Germline values: CDR1 MNHEY, CDR2 SVGEGT. CDR3 in amino acids: CASSDKWPQHF. The CDR3 coding sequence is TGTGCCAGCAGCGACAAATGGCCCCAGCATTTT.

The sample holds a few counts of this clone. J is TRBJ2-2 and V is TRBV18; 9 positions match TRBD1. Germline loops: CDR1 KGHSH, CDR2 LQKENI. V gave up 3 bases and J gave up 0 bases; unmatched junction bases: 8. The CDR3 loop spans 18 amino acids. In DNA, the CDR3 is TGTGCCAGCTCACCCCTAACAACAGGGGGCGCGAACACCGGGGAGCTGTTTTTT. This gives the protein CASSPLTTGGANTGELFF.

The chain recombines TRBV5-1 with TRBJ2-3; 7 bases fit TRBD1. The ends lost 4 bases at V and 5 bases at J; junction bases unmatched: 10. Germline V gene sequence: CDR1 SGHRS, CDR2 YFSETQ. The CDR3 sequence is 15 residues long. In nucleotides, the CDR3 is TGCGCCAGCAGCCCGAGGACAGGCCTGAGAGATACGCAGTATTTT. Its protein is CASSPRTGLRDTQYF.

V usage is TRBV6-5 and J usage is TRBJ1-2, with D possibly TRBD1 on 6 matching bases. The CDR3 totals 13 residues. The V gene's germline CDR1 is MNHEY and CDR2 SVGAGI. V was pared by 6 bases and J by 6 bases, with 14 bases between. The CDR3 loop is CASRRGYRDGYTF. CDR3 nucleotides: TGTGCCAGCAGGCGGGGGTACAGGGATGGCTACACCTTC.

This clone appeared a single time. V gene TRBV5-1 combines with J gene TRBJ2-3, with 7 bases that match TRBD2. Germline CDR1 is SGHRS and CDR2 is YFSETQ. With 3 bases clipped from V and 4 bases from J, the junction kept 5 bases outside the gene matches. The CDR3 has 14 amino acids. The CDR3 coding sequence is TGCGCCAGCAGCTCTGTGGCGGGGGCAGATACGCAGTATTTT. It specifies CASSSVAGADTQYF.

The rearrangement joins TRBV7-9 to TRBJ2-7; weak D call: TRBD2 (6 bases). Germline V gene lookup returns CDR1 SEHNR and CDR2 FQNEAQ (reference sequence). The CDR3 is 14 amino acids. Trimming took off 10 bases at V and 4 bases at J, with 20 bases between the two ends. CDR3: CATDRGKIEYEQYF. The CDR3 bases are TGTGCCACCGATCGGGGGAAGATCGAATACGAGCAGTACTTC.

This rearrangement joins TRBV7-9 to TRBJ2-1, with 8 bases aligning to TRBD1. The trim removed 5 bases at V and 4 bases at J, leaving 4 bases unmatched. This CDR3 has 14 amino acids. From germline, CDR1 is SEHNR and CDR2 FQNEAQ (reference sequence). CDR3 sequence (DNA): TGTGCCAGCAGCACCGGGACAGGATACAATGAGCAGTTCTTC. This translates into CASSTGTGYNEQFF.

The V call is TRBV25-1, the J call TRBJ1-3; no clear D. The V gene lost 5 bases and the J gene lost 0 bases, with 20 bases spanning the gap. The CDR3 has 18 residues. Germline values: CDR1 MGHDK, CDR2 SYGVNS. This CDR3 is CASSSPGVWPSSGNTIYF. The DNA for the CDR3 is TGTGCCAGCAGTTCCCCAGGCGTCTGGCCGAGCTCTGGAAACACCATATATTTT. The full variable domain, its missing parts supplied by reference TRBV25-1 and TRBJ1-3, is EADIYQTPRYLVIGTGKKITLECSQTMGHDKMYWYQQDPGMELHLIHYSYGVNSTEKGDLSSESTVSRIRTEHFPLTLESARPSHTSQYLCASSSPGVWPSSGNTIYFGEGSWLTVV.

The rearrangement joins TRBV3-1 (or the pseudogene TRBV3-2) to TRBJ2-5; the match to TRBD2 covers 7 bases. With 0 bases clipped from V and 0 bases from J, the junction kept 7 bases outside the gene matches. The germline V gene has CDR1 LGHDT and CDR2 YNNKEL (reference sequence). The CDR3 contains 17 residues. The CDR3 reads CASSQDLVAGHQETQYF. CDR3 bases: TGTGCCAGCAGCCAAGATTTAGTAGCGGGCCACCAAGAGACCCAGTACTTC.

The rearrangement joins TRBV19 to TRBJ1-2, with TRBD1 matching over 9 bases. After removal of 8 bases from V and 6 bases from J, the junction contained 4 bases not matched to a gene. Per germline, CDR1 LNHDA and CDR2 SQIVND (reference sequence). The CDR3 contains 12 residues. The CDR3, as DNA: TGTGCCAGTGCGGACAGGGGCCATGGCTACACCTTC. Its translation: CASADRGHGYTF.

The genes are TRBV5-1 and TRBJ1-1, with 8 nucleotides matching TRBD1. The V segment lost 4 bases and the J segment 0 bases; nucleotides outside the gene matches: 2. The CDR3 is 14 amino acids. Germline CDR1 SGHRS, CDR2 YFSETQ. CDR3 amino acids: CASSPTGVNTEAFF. The CDR3 DNA follows: TGCGCCAGCAGCCCGACAGGGGTGAACACTGAAGCTTTCTTT.

The gene calls are TRBV5-4 and TRBJ2-1; D perhaps matches TRBD2 (5 bases). The V end lost 0 bases, the J end lost 6 bases, and 13 bases lay between the germline ends. CDR3 length equals 15 residues. The V gene's germline CDR1 is SGHNT and CDR2 YYREEE (reference sequence). CDR3 residues: CASSLGGIPGNEQFF. CDR3 in DNA: TGTGCCAGCAGCTTGGGAGGGATCCCCGGCAATGAGCAGTTCTTC.

V and J are TRBV18 and TRBJ2-5, with 7 positions matching TRBD2. Germline V lookup: CDR1 KGHSH, CDR2 LQKENI. V lost 1 base, J lost 4 bases, and 0 bases stayed unmatched. This CDR3 is built from 13 residues. In nucleotides, the CDR3 is TGTGCCAGCTCACCACTAGCGGGAGAGACCCAGTACTTC. Translated, it gives CASSPLAGETQYF. Combining the CDR3 with reference TRBV18 and TRBJ2-5 gives the whole variable domain NAGVMQNPRHLVRRRGQEARLRCSPMKGHSHVYWYRQLPEEGLKFMVYLQKENIIDESGMPKERFSAEFPKEGPSILRIQQVVRGDSAAYFCASSPLAGETQYFGPGTRLLVL.

V usage is TRBV3-1 (or the pseudogene TRBV3-2) and J usage is TRBJ2-7, with 8 bases lining up with TRBD1. J was trimmed by 0 bases and V by 6 bases; bases with no gene match: 7. In germline, CDR1 is LGHDT, CDR2 YNNKEL (reference sequence). CDR3 length: 15 amino acids. The CDR3 loop reads CASRADRGPSYEQYF. CDR3 nucleotides: TGTGCCAGCAGAGCAGACAGGGGACCCTCCTACGAGCAGTACTTC.

The chain links TRBV5-1 to TRBJ2-1; 7 bases align to TRBD1. Germline assignment: CDR1 SGHRS and CDR2 YFSETQ. Germline trimming cut 2 bases from V and 0 bases from J; bases unmatched to any gene: 5. The CDR3 consists of 16 residues. The CDR3 nucleotides read TGCGCCAGCAGCTTCGGGACAGAAAGCTCCTACAATGAGCAGTTCTTC. Residues: CASSFGTESSYNEQFF.

The CDR3 DNA follows: TGTGCCAGCAGCCTACAGGGGGCTGGCTACACCTTC. Translation gives CASSLQGAGYTF. The rearrangement links TRBV5-6 to TRBJ1-2, with 9 nucleotides matching TRBD1. Trimming at V came to 4 bases and at J to 7 bases, leaving 2 bases not matched to a gene. Germline CDR1 and CDR2: SGHDT and YYEEEE. The CDR3 contains 12 residues.

The chain carries TRBV5-4 and TRBJ2-5; D is possibly TRBD1 (6 bases). In germline, CDR1 is SGHNT, CDR2 YYREEE (reference sequence). This CDR3 comprises 13 residues. Trimming pared 2 bases from V and 5 bases from J, leaving 10 bases between. This chain's CDR3 is CASSFRDTETQYF. The CDR3 bases are TGTGCCAGCAGCTTCCGGGACACGGAGACCCAGTACTTC.

The V and J genes are TRBV10-3 and TRBJ1-4, with TRBD1 as a possible D gene (5 bases). Germline CDR1 ENHRY, CDR2 SYGVKD. The CDR3 is 13 amino acids. Trimming took off 7 bases at V and 5 bases at J, with 11 bases between the two ends. The CDR3 nucleotides read TGTGCCATCAAGGCCGCAGGGAATGAAAAACTGTTTTTT. Translated, it gives CAIKAAGNEKLFF.

The V gene is TRBV7-9, the J gene TRBJ2-4; TRBD1 matches at 7 bases. CDR1 is SEHNR, CDR2 FQNEAQ, per germline (reference sequence). The CDR3 is 15 amino acids. V lost 3 bases and J lost 1; bases outside the gene matches: 3. CDR3 coding DNA: TGTGCCAGCAGCTTCGCACAGGGGGCCAAAAACATTCAGTACTTC. Translating gives CASSFAQGAKNIQYF.

This sequence joins TRBV10-3 and TRBJ1-2; possibly TRBD1 for D (5 bases). Trimming stripped 3 bases from V and 4 bases from J, with 15 bases between. The CDR3 has 15 amino acids. The germline V gene has CDR1 ENHRY and CDR2 SYGVKD. The CDR3 region has the DNA TGTGCCATCAGTGACCCTGGGGGGGATGGCTATGGCTACACCTTC. Translation: CAISDPGGDGYGYTF.

The chain has TRBV3-1 (or the pseudogene TRBV3-2) and TRBJ2-5; D is perhaps TRBD2 (6 bases). CDR1 is LGHDT and CDR2 is YNNKEL in the germline V gene (reference sequence). V was trimmed by 5 bases and J by 4 bases, leaving 11 bases between them. The CDR3 has 13 residues. For the CDR3, the DNA is TGTGCCAGCAGCGGGGGACTTCGAGAGACCCAGTACTTC. As protein: CASSGGLRETQYF.

The rearrangement links TRBV27 to TRBJ2-1, with 10 bases identical to TRBD2. The length of the CDR3 is 19 residues. In germline, CDR1 is MNHEY, CDR2 SMNVEV (reference sequence). J lost 15 bases, V lost 3 bases, and 26 bases had no gene match. CDR3 nucleotides: TGTGCCAGCAGTTTTTCGGACAGGGCCGGGACTAGCGTCAATTCAGACCCGTTCTTC. It specifies CASSFSDRAGTSVNSDPFF.

This rearrangement joins TRBV29-1 to TRBJ2-3, with 12 bases fitting TRBD1. The CDR3 covers 16 residues. With 1 base clipped from V and 4 bases from J, the junction kept 6 bases outside the gene matches. Germline V gene data show CDR1 as SQVTM and CDR2 as ANQGSEA. The CDR3, as DNA: TGCAGCGTTGAAGTGGGGACAGGGGGCGCCTCAGATACGCAGTATTTT. It translates to CSVEVGTGGASDTQYF.